The source of this T cell receptor (beta chain) is a study of OX40 agonist ivuxolimab in advanced cancers. Whole-study findings and limits: The study observed clonal expansion of CD4+ and CD8+ blood T cells by week 6 at 0.1 to 3.0 mg/kg. Expanded clones were, on average, more numerous in CD8+ T cells than in CD4+.

About this clone itself: Its antigen is still unknown.

TCRdb keeps only in-frame clones here, not all; method: immunoSEQ multiplex PCR. The top ten hold 6.5% to 9% of the sample, which has tens of thousands of clones, about nine tenths seen once. The V segment lost 4 bases and the J segment 3 bases; nucleotides outside the gene matches: 5. The CDR3 is made up of 15 amino acids. Germline V gene lookup returns CDR1 LNHDA and CDR2 SQIVND (reference sequence). The clonotype was recovered from an adult with an advanced solid tumor such as melanoma, head and neck, liver or kidney cancer. The genes are TRBV19 and TRBJ1-2; 10 bases are shared with TRBD1. This material consisted of CD4+ or CD8+ T cells sorted from blood, taken in a trial of the OX40 agonist ivuxolimab. The CDR3 loop is CASSKDRGIDYGYTF. The CDR3 nucleotides read TGTGCCAGTAGTAAGGACAGGGGGATAGACTATGGCTACACCTTC.